The 23 T cell receptor beta chains in this list originate from one sample, sequenced in a study of blood T cells in healthy people across ages. Sample-barcoded 5' priming and a J-beta primer mix drove a second PCR of roughly 6 to 12 cycles. MiXCR, run by TCRdb on the 5' RACE reads, gives a single entry per CDR3 protein. The table records over 1,500,000 distinct CDR3 sequences, just under 50% of them present only once. The material sequenced was blood. These receptors came from a woman aged 40 to 50 in good health.

The chain has TRBV12-3 or TRBV12-4 and TRBJ2-1; D is unresolved. This CDR3 has 16 residues. Trimming stripped 3 bases from V and 6 bases from J, with 18 bases between. This CDR3 is CASSFGSPALRNEQFF. CDR3 DNA: TGTGCCAGCAGTTTTGGGTCCCCGGCGCTCCGCAATGAGCAGTTCTTC.

The gene calls are TRBV25-1 and TRBJ2-3; the match to TRBD1 covers 8 bases. V was clipped by 6 bases and J by 6 bases; unmatched bases: 11. The CDR3 consists of 15 residues. CDR1 is MGHDK and CDR2 is SYGVNS in the germline V gene. CDR3 residues: CASSVDRARGDTQYF. CDR3 bases: TGTGCCAGCAGCGTGGACAGGGCTCGGGGGGATACGCAGTATTTT.

This clonotype was counted a few times. The chain employs TRBV29-1 and TRBJ1-2, with D unresolved. Trimming removed 3 bases at V and 6 bases at J, with 14 bases between. Per germline, CDR1 SQVTM and CDR2 ANQGSEA. The CDR3 extends over 13 amino acids. The CDR3: CSVEAGSEDGYTF. Written as DNA, the CDR3 is TGCAGCGTTGAGGCAGGTTCGGAGGATGGCTACACCTTC. The full variable domain, rest sourced from reference TRBV29-1 and TRBJ1-2, is SAVISQKPSRDICQRGTSLTIQCQVDSQVTMMFWYRQQPGQSLTLIATANQGSEATYESGFVIDKFPISRPNLTFSTLTVSNMSPEDSSIYLCSVEAGSEDGYTFGSGTRLTVV.

The rearrangement links TRBV28 to TRBJ2-1, with no clear D. V was shortened by 4 bases and J by 4 bases, with 11 bases between the two germline ends. The length of the CDR3 is 14 residues. Germline V gene sequence: CDR1 MDHEN, CDR2 SYDVKM. This CDR3 reads CASSSPDRYNEQFF. The CDR3 bases are TGTGCCAGCAGTTCGCCCGACCGATACAATGAGCAGTTCTTC.

The V and J genes are TRBV27 and TRBJ2-1, with 15 nucleotides matching TRBD2. The CDR3 extends over 17 amino acids. Germline-derived CDR1 and CDR2 are MNHEY and SMNVEV (reference sequence). The trim removed 0 bases at V and 7 bases at J, leaving 4 bases unmatched. The CDR3 spells CASSLSGLAGGLNEQFF. In nucleotides, the CDR3 is TGTGCCAGCAGTTTATCGGGACTAGCGGGGGGATTGAATGAGCAGTTCTTC.

This chain joins TRBV5-1 and TRBJ2-3, with D possibly matching TRBD1 (6 bases). The CDR3 consists of 13 residues. Trimming left V 4 bases short and J 4 bases short, with 10 bases between. Germline V lookup: CDR1 SGHRS, CDR2 YFSETQ. The CDR3 DNA sequence: TGCGCCAGCAGCGTCACAGGGTCAGATACGCAGTATTTT. Encoded protein: CASSVTGSDTQYF.

The gene calls are TRBV4-1 and TRBJ1-5; D call uncertain. There are 15 residues in the CDR3. Trimming removed 0 bases from V and 4 bases from J, with 10 bases in between. Germline-derived CDR1 and CDR2 are MGHRA and YSYEKL. In nucleotides, the CDR3 is TGCGCCAGCAGCCAAGATAGGGCGGTGAATCAGCCCCAGCATTTT. It codes for CASSQDRAVNQPQHF.

Concerning this clonotype itself: Sequence at one end of the junction differs from germline and may be a read error. The V and J genes are TRBV6-5 and TRBJ2-1; D not resolved. The germline V gene has CDR1 MNHEY and CDR2 SVGAGI. This CDR3 has 11 amino acids. CDR3 nucleotides: TGCGCCAGCAGCACTGTAGATGAGCAGTTCTTC. Residues: CASSTVDEQFF.

This clonotype has a handful of counts. Here the CDR3 reads CSASPGNGYTF. The CDR3 nucleotides read TGCAGTGCTAGTCCAGGGAATGGCTACACCTTC. The V call is TRBV20-1, the J call TRBJ1-2; D might be TRBD1 (5 bases). The length of the CDR3 is 11 residues. The V end lost 3 bases, the J end lost 6 bases, and 8 bases lay between the germline ends. Germline-derived CDR1 and CDR2 are DFQATT and SNEGSKA (reference sequence).

This clonotype was observed a few times. The rearrangement links TRBV6-5 to TRBJ2-1; 10 bases fit TRBD1. CDR1 is MNHEY, CDR2 SVGAGI, per germline. The V segment lost 6 bases and the J segment 7 bases; nucleotides outside the gene matches: 9. There are 15 residues in the CDR3. The CDR3 DNA sequence: TGTGCCAGCAGAGCGACAGGGGGCCTAGTGAATGAGCAGTTCTTC. Its translation: CASRATGGLVNEQFF.

This clonotype was picked up a small number of times. The chain has TRBV6-2 or TRBV6-3 and TRBJ2-1; 11 nucleotides agree with TRBD2. With V trimmed by 5 bases and J by 7 bases, 4 bases remained unmatched. The CDR3 consists of 14 residues. The germline V gene has CDR1 MNHEY and CDR2 SVGEGT. In DNA, the CDR3 is TGTGCCAGCAGTACTAGCGGGGGACGTAATGAGCAGTTCTTC. Its protein product is CASSTSGGRNEQFF.

This clonotype was seen a few times. The CDR3 nucleotides read TGTGCCAGCAGCCGACAGGGATCGAGCACAGATACGCAGTATTTT. This translates into CASSRQGSSTDTQYF. The V gene is TRBV7-9, the J gene TRBJ2-3, with 7 bases aligning to TRBD1. This CDR3 has 15 residues. Germline CDR1 reads SEHNR; CDR2 reads FQNEAQ (reference sequence). Losses at the gene ends were 5 bases for V and 0 bases for J; bases not matched to a gene: 5.

V gene TRBV6-2 or TRBV6-3 combines with J gene TRBJ2-1; D possibly uses TRBD1 or TRBD2 (5 bases each). Germline-derived CDR1 and CDR2 are MNHEY and SVGEGT. V was clipped by 2 bases and J by 9 bases, with 17 bases between them. The length of the CDR3 is 15 residues. The CDR3 coding sequence is TGTGCCAGCAGTTACCCCCGGGGCCAGGGCTTTGAGCAGTTCTTC. Translated: CASSYPRGQGFEQFF.

Written as DNA, the CDR3 is TGTGCCAGCAGCTTAGCTGACTCACGAACAGGGAATCAGCCCCAGCATTTT. It codes for CASSLADSRTGNQPQHF. This chain links TRBV7-2 with TRBJ1-5, with D possibly being TRBD1 (6 bases). Per germline, CDR1 SGHTA and CDR2 FQGNSA. Trimming shortened V by 0 bases and J by 4 bases, and 16 bases separated the two germline ends. The CDR3 has 17 amino acids. Supplemented by reference TRBV7-2 and TRBJ1-5, the full variable domain reads GAGVSQSPSNKVTEKGKDVELRCDPISGHTALYWYRQSLGQGLEFLIYFQGNSAPDKSGLPSDRFSAERTGGSVSTLTIQRTQQEDSAVYLCASSLADSRTGNQPQHFGDGTRLSIL.

The gene calls are TRBV24-1 and TRBJ2-3; D is undetermined. Trimming pared 7 bases from V and 2 bases from J, leaving 15 bases between. This CDR3 contains 15 residues. Germline lookup yields CDR1 KGHDR and CDR2 SFDVKD. The CDR3 sequence is CATRTSASATDTQYF. The CDR3 DNA reads as TGTGCCACCAGGACATCTGCGTCGGCCACAGATACGCAGTATTTT.

This clonotype came up a few times. This chain links TRBV29-1 with TRBJ2-3, with D perhaps matching TRBD1 or TRBD2 (7 bases each). Trimming removed 3 bases at V and 5 bases at J, with 18 bases between. The CDR3 is 15 amino acids. Looked up from germline, CDR1 is SQVTM and CDR2 is ANQGSEA. The CDR3 protein is CSVEDQQGRGDTQYF. The CDR3, as DNA: TGCAGCGTTGAGGATCAACAGGGGAGGGGAGATACGCAGTATTTT.

The chain recombines TRBV28 with TRBJ2-3; possibly TRBD1 or TRBD2 for D (5 bases each). Trimming took 7 bases from V and 6 from J, leaving 20 bases between them. The CDR3 runs 15 residues. Germline V CDR1 and CDR2: MDHEN, SYDVKM. CDR3 sequence: CASTLRGAPIDTQYF. DNA of the CDR3: TGTGCCAGCACCTTGAGAGGGGCCCCCATCGATACGCAGTATTTT.

Details on this clonotype: It may be a read error: a sequence one base away is much more abundant. The V and J genes are TRBV28 and TRBJ2-1; D is unclear. CDR3 length: 12 amino acids. Trimming shortened V by 8 bases and J by 6 bases, and 11 bases separated the two germline ends. Germline lookup yields CDR1 MDHEN and CDR2 SYDVKM. The CDR3 region is CASGILGNEQFF. In nucleotides, the CDR3 is TGTGCCAGCGGGATTCTGGGCAATGAGCAGTTCTTC.

The rearrangement joins TRBV12-3 or TRBV12-4 to TRBJ1-2; 7 bases map to TRBD1. The length of the CDR3 is 14 residues. With V trimmed by 7 bases and J by 5 bases, 10 bases remained unmatched. The CDR3 region has the DNA TGTGCCAGCACCTCTCTAGGGGGCCGTTATGGCTACACCTTC. Translated: CASTSLGGRYGYTF.

With respect to this clonotype: Germline and junction disagree at one end, which may indicate a read error. The chain couples TRBV24-1 to TRBJ2-5; the D is unclear. The germline gives CDR1 KGHDR, CDR2 SFDVKD. This CDR3 has 13 amino acids. DNA of the CDR3: TGTTCCACCAGTGATTCCCTTAAAGAGACCCAGTACTTC. It specifies CSTSDSLKETQYF.

The V and J genes are TRBV12-3 or TRBV12-4 and TRBJ1-2, with 8 bases that match TRBD1. V lost 6 bases, J lost 7 bases, and 16 bases stayed unmatched. The length of the CDR3 is 16 residues. This CDR3 reads CASRLKIRQGAGGYTF. The CDR3 DNA follows: TGTGCCAGCAGATTGAAGATCAGGCAGGGGGCGGGTGGCTACACCTTC.

V usage is TRBV10-3 and J usage is TRBJ1-1; no definite D call. Trimming pared 3 bases from V and 3 bases from J, leaving 11 bases between. Germline V CDR1 and CDR2: ENHRY, SYGVKD. This CDR3 has 14 residues. The CDR3 is CAISDWSKDTEAFF. In DNA form, the CDR3 reads TGTGCCATCAGTGACTGGAGTAAGGACACTGAAGCTTTCTTT.

This clonotype occurred a few times. The chain links TRBV4-3 to TRBJ1-6; D is unclear. V was cut by 0 bases and J by 7 bases, with 16 bases left in between. The CDR3 runs to 17 residues. Germline-derived CDR1 and CDR2 are LGHNA and YSLEER. CDR3 region: CASSQDAGALGNSPLHF. The CDR3 DNA reads TGCGCCAGCAGCCAAGATGCCGGAGCATTGGGCAATTCACCCCTCCACTTT.